The source of this T cell receptor (beta chain) is a study of beta chain features in type 1 diabetes. V was trimmed by 6 bases and J by 3 bases, leaving 15 bases between them. The CDR3 runs to 15 residues. CDR1 and CDR2 (germline): MNHEY, SVGAGI. Every bit of the isolated RNA underwent reverse transcription, so sequencing read expressed TCRB transcripts. Approximately 4 million reads on average were seen across naive, central memory and regulatory T cell samples. Generated by immunoSEQ multiplex PCR, the TCRdb table keeps only in-frame clones and is missing some. Of 400,000 to 450,000 clones listed, 11% to 15% are singletons. One heparinised blood draw averaging approximately 100 mL was given by each donor. Stem cell-like memory, regulatory, central memory and naive CD4+ cells were sorted via CD45RO/CCR7/CD25/CD127/CD95/CD27.

The TCR comes from a man aged 30-40 years in good health. The sample was naive CD4+ T cells from blood. V is TRBV6-5 and J is TRBJ2-1; maybe TRBD2 (5 bases). CDR3 protein: CASSLRALGYNEQFF. In nucleotides, the CDR3 is TGTGCCAGCAGCCTGAGGGCCCTTGGCTACAATGAGCAGTTCTTC.